A single sample is the source of the 16 T cell receptor beta chains below, sequenced in a study of T cells after yellow fever vaccination (dated by TCRdb to between 2018 and 2020). The treatment or condition label corresponds to: live attenuated yellow fever vaccine strain. Libraries were constructed by 5' RACE. Data came from an Illumina HiSeq 2500. TCRdb's own reprocessing of the public reads used fastp at Q25 and MiXCR and kept productive beta chains. Identical CDR3 proteins give one entry, which carries the most common genes and DNA. The table for this sample lists roughly 150,000 distinct CDR3 sequences; 5% to 8% of them were counted only once. More than 0.55% of the sample lies in the top ten. This sample comprised CD4+ T cells sorted from PBMCs, obtained 10 days after the yellow fever booster vaccination. The receptors here all came from a man aged 30 to 39 who received the YFV17D yellow fever vaccine.

This clonotype came up many times. The J gene is TRBJ2-3, the V gene TRBV4-2, with 13 bases fitting TRBD2. Germline V lookup: CDR1 LGHNA, CDR2 YNFKEQ. The CDR3 length is 19 residues. V shed 0 bases, J shed 1 base, and the junction held 7 bases outside the gene matches. The CDR3 sequence: CASSQDRTSGRRGTDTQYF. CDR3 DNA sequence: TGTGCCAGCAGCCAAGATCGGACTAGCGGGAGACGGGGCACAGATACGCAGTATTTT.

This clonotype was seen repeatedly, ten times or more. The gene calls are TRBV5-6 and TRBJ2-1; 9 nucleotides align to TRBD2. Germline lookup yields CDR1 SGHDT and CDR2 YYEEEE. After removal of 4 bases from V and 12 bases from J, the junction contained 11 bases not matched to a gene. The CDR3 sequence is 14 residues long. The CDR3 loop reads CASSPQSSGSLQFF. CDR3 coding DNA: TGTGCCAGCAGCCCGCAAAGTAGCGGGAGCCTGCAGTTCTTC.

There are many counts of this clonotype. The rearrangement joins TRBV20-1 to TRBJ2-7; 7 bases map to TRBD2. The germline V gene encodes CDR1 DFQATT and CDR2 SNEGSKA (reference sequence). The CDR3 loop spans 13 amino acids. The CDR3 loop is CSPRGGSTYEQYF. For the CDR3, the DNA is TGCAGCCCACGGGGCGGGAGCACCTACGAGCAGTACTTC.

This clonotype was counted ten times or more. The rearrangement links TRBV20-1 to TRBJ2-1; 7 bases agree with TRBD2. The CDR3 has 11 amino acids. After removal of 5 bases from V and 11 bases from J, the junction contained 6 bases not matched to a gene. Germline CDR1 and CDR2: DFQATT and SNEGSKA (reference sequence). The CDR3: CSAPLREQQFF. The CDR3 DNA reads as TGCAGTGCTCCTCTGCGGGAGCAGCAGTTCTTC.

In this sample, this clonotype turned up many times. The chain has TRBV28 and TRBJ2-7; D not resolved. There are 13 residues in the CDR3. Trimming left V 6 bases short and J 7 bases short, with 16 bases between. CDR1 and CDR2 (germline): MDHEN, SYDVKM. The CDR3 bases are TGTGCCAGCAGGGACGACGGATCCAAGGAGCAGTACTTC. Protein: CASRDDGSKEQYF.

This clonotype has a count of ten or more. This chain uses TRBV2 with TRBJ1-4; D call uncertain. The ends were cut back, 4 bases at V and 8 bases at J, with 11 bases in the middle. Per the germline V gene, CDR1 is SNHLY and CDR2 is FYNNEI. CDR3 size: 13 residues. The CDR3 reads CASSVSGEEKLFF. The CDR3 nucleotides read TGTGCCAGCAGTGTCTCTGGGGAAGAAAAACTGTTTTTT.

This clonotype has more than one count but fewer than ten. The chain couples TRBV11-2 to TRBJ2-3; D not resolved. This CDR3 is 14 amino acids long. Germline assignment: CDR1 SGHAT and CDR2 FQNNGV. Deletions cut 6 bases from V and 0 bases from J, with 10 bases between. The CDR3 region has the DNA TGTGCCAGCAGTTCTGCGGCCAGCACAGATACGCAGTATTTT. This codes for CASSSAASTDTQYF. Filled out from reference TRBV11-2 and TRBJ2-3, the complete variable domain reads EAGVAQSPRYKIIEKRQSVAFWCNPISGHATLYWYQQILGQGPKLLIQFQNNGVVDDSQLPKDRFSAERLKGVDSTLKIQPAKLEDSAVYLCASSSAASTDTQYFGPGTRLTVL.

This clonotype was recorded many times. The V call is TRBV5-6, the J call TRBJ2-5; the D gene could be TRBD1 or TRBD2 (5 bases each). The CDR3 is 13 amino acids. Trimming cost V 3 bases and J 3 bases, with 9 bases left between them. Germline V gene sequence: CDR1 SGHDT, CDR2 YYEEEE. CDR3 bases: TGTGCCAGCAGCTGGGGGACGGAAGAGACCCAGTACTTC. Amino acid sequence: CASSWGTEETQYF.

This clonotype was detected many times. The V call is TRBV5-1, the J call TRBJ2-2; TRBD2 agrees at 9 bases. V gave up 4 bases and J gave up 0 bases; unmatched junction bases: 13. This CDR3 is built from 19 residues. Germline assignment: CDR1 SGHRS and CDR2 YFSETQ. The CDR3 DNA reads as TGCGCCAGCAGCGCTCGAAGTAGCGGGAGAACAGCGAACACCGGGGAGCTGTTTTTT. Protein product: CASSARSSGRTANTGELFF.

In this sample, this clonotype turned up many times. The rearrangement links TRBV5-4 to TRBJ2-1; 9 nucleotides agree with TRBD2. The CDR3 runs 15 residues. Germline V gives CDR1 SGHNT, CDR2 YYREEE (reference sequence). With V trimmed by 4 bases and J by 5 bases, 7 bases remained unmatched. This CDR3 is CASSPRTSADNEQFF. The CDR3 region has the DNA TGTGCCAGCAGCCCCCGGACTAGCGCCGACAATGAGCAGTTCTTC. The whole variable domain, remainder taken from reference TRBV5-4 and TRBJ2-1, is ETGVTQSPTHLIKTRGQQVTLRCSSQSGHNTVSWYQQALGQGPQFIFQYYREEENGRGNFPPRFSGLQFPNYSSELNVNALELDDSALYLCASSPRTSADNEQFFGPGTRLTVL.

This clonotype was observed at least ten times. The chain joins TRBV7-2 to TRBJ2-7, with D unresolved. V dropped 1 base and J dropped 6 bases, with 7 bases sitting between them. The CDR3 is made up of 12 amino acids. The germline V gene encodes CDR1 SGHTA and CDR2 FQGNSA. The CDR3 nucleotides are TGTGCCAGCAGCTTAGTTCTGGGCGAGCAGTACTTC. Residues: CASSLVLGEQYF.

In this sample, this clonotype turned up a few times. The chain couples TRBV7-2 to TRBJ2-7; no clear D gene. The CDR3 sequence is 14 residues long. Per germline, CDR1 SGHTA and CDR2 FQGNSA. The V gene lost 0 bases and the J gene lost 6 bases, with 12 bases spanning the gap. The CDR3 DNA sequence: TGTGCCAGCAGCTTAGCGGCCGATCTGGGCGAGCAGTACTTC. Translated, it gives CASSLAADLGEQYF.

This clonotype was picked up many times. J is TRBJ2-5 and V is TRBV12-3 or TRBV12-4; a possible D gene is TRBD2 (6 bases). CDR3 length equals 16 residues. Deletions cut 3 bases from V and 2 bases from J, with 16 bases between. As DNA, the CDR3 is TGTGCCAGCAGTTTCGGAGGGGCTATCGTACAAGAGACCCAGTACTTC. It yields the protein CASSFGGAIVQETQYF.

This chain uses TRBV20-1 with TRBJ2-1; TRBD2 matches at 14 bases. Germline V gene lookup returns CDR1 DFQATT and CDR2 SNEGSKA (reference sequence). V lost 5 bases, J lost 7 bases, and 4 bases stayed unmatched. The CDR3 spans 14 residues. As DNA, the CDR3 is TGCAGTGCTTCCGGGACTAGCGGGAGTAATGAGCAGTTCTTC. Translation: CSASGTSGSNEQFF.

This clonotype was seen many times. V and J are TRBV7-3 and TRBJ2-1; no firm D call. V was pared by 8 bases and J by 3 bases, with 11 bases between. Germline V gives CDR1 SGHTA, CDR2 FQGTGA. The CDR3 is 13 residues long. This CDR3 reads CASGQGFYNEQFF. CDR3 nucleotide sequence: TGTGCCAGCGGGCAAGGGTTCTACAATGAGCAGTTCTTC. The full variable domain, rest sourced from reference TRBV7-3 and TRBJ2-1, is GAGVSQTPSNKVTEKGKYVELRCDPISGHTALYWYRQSLGQGPEFLIYFQGTGAADDSGLPNDRFFAVRPEGSVSTLKIQRTERGDSAVYLCASGQGFYNEQFFGPGTRLTVL.

The sample holds many counts of this clonotype. The V gene is TRBV7-2, the J gene TRBJ2-5; D ambiguous. This CDR3 region has 12 residues. The germline V and J ends were trimmed by 1 base and 7 bases, with 7 bases remaining between them. Germline-derived CDR1 and CDR2 are SGHTA and FQGNSA. The CDR3 DNA is TGTGCCAGCAGCTTAGTCTTATCGACCCAGTACTTC. Amino acid sequence: CASSLVLSTQYF.